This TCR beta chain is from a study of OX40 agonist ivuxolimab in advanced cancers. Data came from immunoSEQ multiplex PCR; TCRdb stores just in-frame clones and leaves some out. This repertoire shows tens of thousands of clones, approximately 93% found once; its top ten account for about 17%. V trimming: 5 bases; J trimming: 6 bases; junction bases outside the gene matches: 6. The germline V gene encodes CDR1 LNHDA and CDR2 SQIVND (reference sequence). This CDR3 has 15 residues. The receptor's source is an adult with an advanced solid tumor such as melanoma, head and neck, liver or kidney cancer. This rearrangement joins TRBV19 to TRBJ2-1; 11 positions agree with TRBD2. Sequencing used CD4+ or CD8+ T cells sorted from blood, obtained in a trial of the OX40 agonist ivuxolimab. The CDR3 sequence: CASSRTSGGGNEQFF. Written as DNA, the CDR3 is TGTGCCAGTAGTCGTACTAGCGGGGGCGGCAATGAGCAGTTCTTC.